These T cell receptor beta chains were read from a single sample in a study of blood T cell repertoires in COVID-19. Method: immunoSEQ multiplex PCR; TCRdb's copy keeps in-frame clones and lacks some. The sample records 250,000 to 400,000 clones, about 91% being singletons. Sequencing was performed on peripheral blood. The receptors were gathered from a woman aged 25 to 39 with COVID-19, enrolled during active disease. Each CDR3 is given with its conserved first and last residue. A D gene is named only where the DNA matches it firmly. Size is stated for part of the rows, as once, few or many counts, or as a class when the clone is expanded.

TRBD1	TRBJ1-6	once	TRBV9	TGTGCCAGCAGAGAAGGGACAGTCGGGACAAGTAATTCACCCCTCCACTTT	CASREGTVGTSNSPLHF
TRBD1	TRBJ2-1	.	TRBV7-2	TGTGCCAGCAGCCTCCCGAGACAGGGGATTGAGCAGTTCTTC	CASSLPRQGIEQFF
.	TRBJ1-2	.	TRBV3-1/TRBV3-2	TGTGCCAGCAGCCTAGCCTACAGGGATTTAAGCGGCTACACCTTC	CASSLAYRDLSGYTF
.	TRBJ2-5	.	TRBV27	TGTGCCAGCAGTTTAAACCGGGGGAGCGAGACCCAGTACTTC	CASSLNRGSETQYF
.	TRBJ2-3	.	TRBV9	TGTGCCAGCAGCGTTGACAGGGATACGCAGTATTTT	CASSVDRDTQYF
.	TRBJ1-3	.	TRBV19	TGTGCCAGTAGTGGGGCCCGACAGGCTATGTACTCTGGAAACACCATATATTTT	CASSGARQAMYSGNTIYF
TRBD1	TRBJ1-1	few	TRBV7-2	TGTGCCAGCAGCTTGACAGGGTGGGGCACTGAAGCTTTCTTT	CASSLTGWGTEAFF
.	TRBJ1-5	.	TRBV7-6	TGTGCCAGCAGCTTAGGTGCAGGTCACAATCAGCCCCAGCATTTT	CASSLGAGHNQPQHF
.	TRBJ1-4	.	TRBV9	TGTGCCAGCAGCCCCCGGGCCTGGGGCGAAAAACTGTTTTTT	CASSPRAWGEKLFF
TRBD2	TRBJ2-1	.	TRBV13	TGTGCCAGCGCAGGACTAGCGAGTTACAATGAGCAGTTCTTC	CASAGLASYNEQFF